This T cell receptor beta chain was recovered during a study of regulatory T cells in long-lasting Graves disease. The authors built TCR beta libraries using iRepertoire HTBI primers and Arm-PCR of CDR3 regions. TCRdb passed the multiplex PCR reads through MiXCR, listing each CDR3 protein once. The table records about 540,000 distinct CDR3 sequences, about 14% of them present only once. The time point is: newly diagnosed GD, antithyroid drugs for less than 3 months. After RNA was extracted from PBMCs, the TCR library was made from it. Patients of an endocrinology department in Xi'an, China, were included. As concerns this clonotype: The antigen remains unidentified. A much bigger clone sits one base away, suggesting this may be a read error.

Trimming took off 5 bases at V and 5 bases at J, with 13 bases between the two ends. Germline V gene sequence: CDR1 SEHNR, CDR2 FQNEAQ (reference sequence). The CDR3 runs 14 residues. Whole-study results and caveats: Persistent disease showed a preference for TRBV28, TRBJ1-2 and TRBJ2-5.

This same sample was also part of a study on T cells in Graves' hyperthyroidism and ophthalmopathy. That source adds: It was a median approximately 7.1 months before onset that the model predicted ophthalmopathy.

This TCR was sampled from a man under 40 with Graves disease. Sequencing used peripheral blood mononuclear cells (PBMCs), obtained at new diagnosis, from a patient treated with antithyroid drugs. V and J are TRBV7-9 and TRBJ2-1, with a tentative D call TRBD2 (5 bases). Here the CDR3 DNA reads TGTGCCAGCAGCGAGCGGAGCAACCACAATGAGCAGTTCTTC. This sequence encodes CASSERSNHNEQFF.